This is a list of T cell receptor beta chains from one sample in a study of human T cells and chemical hapten exposure. TCRdb itself ran the RACE reads through MiXCR, one entry per CDR3 protein. Found here are more than 60,000 distinct CDR3 sequences, about 8.7% of them singletons; the top ten hold more than 1.5%. The specimen was whole blood. The receptors here all came from a male donor in good health. Some clones in this sample may be carry-over from other donors' samples. The CDR3 runs from the conserved cysteine through the conserved F or W.

TRBJ1-1,TRBV7-2,CASSLWTGNTEAFF
TRBJ1-2,TRBV12-3/TRBV12-4,CASSTTGSSLEANYGYTF
TRBJ2-5,TRBV20-1,CSACARELKETQYF
TRBJ2-6,TRBV3-1,CASSDRAPNVLTF
TRBJ1-1,TRBV20-1,CSARSSGTPIGAFF
TRBJ2-2,TRBV5-1,CASSRDSANTGELFF
TRBJ2-1,TRBV27,CASSHGAYNEQFF
TRBJ2-1,TRBV12-3/TRBV12-4,CASSSGLAGLDEQFF
TRBJ1-1,TRBV29-1,CSVEDLSPTGPEAFF
TRBJ1-5,TRBV2,CASSENRGRLYSNQPQHF
TRBJ2-1,TRBV4-2,CASSQDRREGSYNEQFF
TRBJ2-7,TRBV6-1,CASSEYLEQYF
TRBJ2-7,TRBV25-1,CASSEYASSYEQYF
TRBJ2-1,TRBV27,CASSSLSGSSDEQFF
TRBJ1-4,TRBV12-3/TRBV12-4,CASSLVIEKLFF
TRBJ2-1,TRBV10-1,CASSEAGGTTNEQFF
TRBJ2-2,TRBV6-1,CASSDPEWTGELFF
TRBJ1-1,TRBV12-3/TRBV12-4,CASRMGQNTEAFF
TRBJ1-2,TRBV19,CASSIGASDGYTF
TRBJ2-2,TRBV2,CASSGAGNTGELFF
TRBJ2-3,TRBV2,CASTLSDTQYF
TRBJ1-2,TRBV6-1,CASAKKGQGTLLYGYTF
TRBJ1-1,TRBV4-2,CASSQEQGIDTEAFF
TRBJ2-5,TRBV15,CATRPWGSQETQYF
TRBJ2-6,TRBV12-3/TRBV12-4,CASSFWSISAGANVLTF
TRBJ1-1,TRBV6-1,CASRALSSGGTEAFF
TRBJ2-1,TRBV7-9,CASSGRLAGNKSNEQFF
TRBJ2-7,TRBV7-8,CASSTRTVHEQYF
TRBJ1-2,TRBV5-1,CASSLGTSNYGYTF
TRBJ2-1,TRBV12-5,CASGSTENEQFF
TRBJ1-5,TRBV20-1,CSARDGFSEHSNQPQHF
TRBJ2-1,TRBV27,CASSLRDRRQFF
TRBJ2-3,TRBV5-4,CASSLRDRGSLATQYF
TRBJ1-1,TRBV6-5,CASSYPQTNTEAFF
TRBJ1-4,TRBV6-5,CASSLSGLRGEKLFF
TRBJ1-4,TRBV6-6,CASSPAAPGRGSEKLFF
TRBJ2-1,TRBV7-2,CASSIDGRNNEQFF